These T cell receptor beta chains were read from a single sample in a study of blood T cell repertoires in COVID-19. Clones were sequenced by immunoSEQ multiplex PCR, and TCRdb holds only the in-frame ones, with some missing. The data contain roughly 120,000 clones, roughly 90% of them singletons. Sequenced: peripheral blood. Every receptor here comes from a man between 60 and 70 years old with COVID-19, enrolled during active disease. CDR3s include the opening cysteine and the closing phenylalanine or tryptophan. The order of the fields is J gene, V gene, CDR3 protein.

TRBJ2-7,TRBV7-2,CASSLGQAQWYEQYF
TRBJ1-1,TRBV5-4,CASSLAMANTEAFF
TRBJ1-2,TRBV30,CAWSLRIYGYTF
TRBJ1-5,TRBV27,CASSPLDRGNQPQHF
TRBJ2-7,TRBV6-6,CASSWSSGPGGEQYF
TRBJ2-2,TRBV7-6,CASSSRLAGDTGELFF
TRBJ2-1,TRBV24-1,CATSEPAGGPNGNEQFF
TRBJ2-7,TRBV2,CASSPGPEDEQYF
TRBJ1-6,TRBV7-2,CASSLEQGALGNSPLHF
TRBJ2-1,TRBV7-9,CASSYTGGTYNEQFF
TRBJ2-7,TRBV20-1,CSANRGDEQYF
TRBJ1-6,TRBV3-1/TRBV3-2,CASNKGGDGDNSPLHF